This T cell receptor beta chain originates from a study of T cells after yellow fever vaccination (dated by TCRdb to between 2018 and 2021). For context, the study as a whole: The SMART-Seq v4 Ultra Low Input RNA kit was used to prepare libraries from fractions with low cell numbers. To follow T-cell clones before and after both primary and booster YFV17D yellow fever vaccination, bulk TCR alpha and beta repertoires underwent longitudinal sequencing. The cohort comprised two healthy male donors, one aged 18 to 30 and one aged 30 to 39 years. Blood was collected at multiple timepoints before and after primary and secondary immunization, and bulk PBMC replicates and cell subsets were isolated.

This clonotype was seen repeatedly, ten times or more. Which antigen it targets is not known. Germline is not matched at one junction end, which may reflect a read error. Synthesis of TCR cDNA relied on 5'RACE template switching, a step that introduced a universal primer site along with unique molecular identifiers. Priming for cDNA synthesis came from both the TCR alpha and TCR beta constant segments. Libraries were amplified in two PCR steps, with sample barcodes and sequencing adapters added in the second step. Libraries were sequenced on Illumina HiSeq 2500 (2x100 bp) or NovaSeq (2x150 bp). In the paper's pipeline: Reads were demultiplexed and collapsed into UMI consensus sequences with MIGEC, and V(D)J alignment was performed with MiXCR. Using edgeR on replicate PBMC samples, clonotypes were called vaccine-responding if FDR was below 0.01 and the log2 fold change was above 5 up to day 15. Each bulk clonotype was labeled CD4 or CD8 based on which sequenced repertoire, CD4 or CD8, contained the clonotype at higher abundance. Clones were called with MiXCR by TCRdb after fastp trimmed the public reads at Q25, and only in-frame beta chains were retained. Rows are combined by CDR3 protein, so each entry shows the most common genes and DNA. These V and J calls are TCRdb output, not the study's own analysis. This sample gives 150,000 or so distinct CDR3 sequences in total; around 7% of them show up just once. The ten largest clones take up over 2% of the sample.

This specimen's treatment or condition label, per the study, means: live attenuated yellow fever vaccine strain. A standard Ficoll-Paque protocol was used to isolate PBMCs from peripheral blood. Dynabeads CD4 and CD8 positive selection kits were used to isolate the CD4 and CD8 T-cell fractions. TriZol was used to extract RNA from bulk PBMCs, CD4 and CD8 fractions, and dextramer-positive and dextramer-negative fractions. The CDR3 covers 11 residues, taking in both the cysteine and the phenylalanine. The sequence is cut down to CDR3 DNA, 33 bases in frame from base 1. The CDR1 and CDR2 encoded by the germline V gene are SGHRS and YFSETQ. Summary of the overall study and its limitations: Compared with the primary T-cell response, the secondary T-cell response was weaker but faster, peaking on day 5 rather than day 15. After the booster, most clones that had expanded after primary vaccination were detected again (about 95% of CD4 and around nine tenths of CD8), suggesting broad maintenance of memory. A small fraction of clonotypes appeared in both the CD4 and CD8 compartments, likely as a result of convergent recombination. Because the study included only a couple of donors, the extent to which the findings can be generalized is limited. Because abundant contaminating clonotypes from the bulk population could be contained in FACS-sorted repertoires, computational filtering was required.

The source material was CD4+ T cells sorted from PBMCs, sampled 5 days after the first yellow fever vaccination. This clonotype was sampled from a young man who received the YFV17D yellow fever vaccine. The rearrangement joined TRBV5-1 to TRBJ2-5; confidence is insufficient to name the D gene. The CDR3 protein sequence reads: CASSLEETQYF. The DNA sequence is given as TGTGCCAGCAGCTTAGAAGAGACCCAGTACTTC.